The clone carrying this TCR beta chain occurred a few times. No antigen is known for it. These data come from a study of T cell responses to AZD1222 COVID-19 vaccine. Looked up from germline, CDR1 is LNHDA and CDR2 is SQIVND (reference sequence). Trimming took 7 bases from V and 1 from J, leaving 11 bases between them. This CDR3 spans 15 amino acids. Assay: immunoSEQ multiplex PCR; the TCRdb copy retains only in-frame clones and omits some. The sample includes roughly 99,000 clones, roughly 87% of them seen just once. Study-wide results and caveats: Breadth and depth of Spike-specific TCRs rose after two AZD1222 doses. Among spike-specific TCRs, nearly half reportedly target unmutated variant regions. Spike as a whole was targeted by vaccine-associated CD4 TCRs, dominant at 160-218 and 743-854.

The receptor was isolated from an adult in good health. This chain connects TRBV19 to TRBJ1-6, with unresolved D. The sequenced sample was peripheral blood, obtained on day 0 of AZD1222 vaccination. This CDR3 reads CASTTSRSYNSPLHF. The DNA of the CDR3 is TGTGCCAGTACCACAAGCAGGTCCTATAATTCACCCCTCCACTTT.